This T cell receptor beta chain came from a study of identical twins. The CDR3 has 13 residues. V gave up 5 bases and J gave up 5 bases, with 10 bases separating them. Everyone who donated was a healthy Caucasian. TCRdb used MiXCR to reprocess the 5' RACE reads, holding one entry per CDR3 protein. In the table there are 500,000 to 550,000 distinct CDR3 sequences, 20% to 25% of which are singletons. At least ten counts were recorded for this clonotype. These data were also filed under a second study, of T cells expressing NK-cell markers. That investigation notes: HCMV seropositivity characterized most of the eight sequenced donors, and seronegativity one.

The chain joins TRBV12-3 or TRBV12-4 to TRBJ1-5; no reliable D call. The source material was CD4+ T cells sorted from blood. This sequence originates from a woman in her late teens or twenties in good health. The CDR3 spells CASSENTDQPQHF. The CDR3, as DNA: TGTGCCAGCAGTGAAAACACAGATCAGCCCCAGCATTTT.